The clone carrying this T cell receptor (beta chain) was counted only a few times. Its antigen is not known. The source of the sample is a study of cytomegalovirus exposure and HLA in healthy donors. Study summary: Tens of millions of unique TCRs from HLA-typed donors made up an early data release. Findings and limits, study-wide: Compared with the roughly 700-donor mean, an Asian-associated ancestry cluster reportedly had fewer N-insertions, according to a later analysis. In vitro experiments confirmed that a few CMV-associated chains were specific for CMV antigens.

The germline V and J ends were trimmed by 6 bases and 3 bases, with 11 bases remaining between them. Germline CDR1 SQVTM, CDR2 ANQGSEA. The length of the CDR3 is 12 residues. Unrecorded immune exposures were likely, despite nominal health at sampling. The primer mix had 60 Vbeta and 13 Jbeta primers. Using immunoSEQ multiplex PCR, the repertoire was profiled, and TCRdb retains in-frame clones only, with some absent. The data show about 160,000 clones, with roughly four fifths seen just once and less than 2% held by the top ten. The sequence was collected from a woman in her late teens or twenties in good health and CMV-seronegative. The genes are TRBV29-1 and TRBJ1-2; D perhaps matches TRBD1 (6 bases). Source material: PBMCs. This chain's CDR3 is CSVVKGDYGYTF. The CDR3 DNA reads as TGCAGCGTGGTAAAGGGGGACTATGGCTACACCTTC.